The 31 T cell receptor beta chains below come from one sample, sequenced in a study of Ad26.COV2.S vaccination and SARS-CoV-2 variants. The data were produced by immunoSEQ multiplex PCR, yet TCRdb's version contains in-frame clones alone and is incomplete. Found here are about 350,000 clones, 92% of them singletons; the top ten hold 3.5% to 4.5%. The material sequenced was peripheral blood, taken after recovery from COVID-19. These receptors were taken from a human donor who had recovered from COVID-19.

The chain recombines TRBV27 with TRBJ1-4; TRBD1 agrees at 8 bases. The trim removed 2 bases at V and 8 bases at J, leaving 7 bases unmatched. CDR3 size: 15 residues. CDR1 is MNHEY, CDR2 SMNVEV, per germline (reference sequence). CDR3: CASSLPGTGEEKLFF. In DNA, the CDR3 is TGTGCCAGCAGTTTACCCGGGACAGGCGAAGAAAAACTGTTTTTT.

The chain couples TRBV6-5 to TRBJ1-1; D is possibly TRBD1 (5 bases). Germline values: CDR1 MNHEY, CDR2 SVGAGI. Deletions cut 4 bases from V and 1 base from J, with 16 bases between. This CDR3 region has 16 residues. The CDR3 region is CASSSRMFQGNTEAFF. The CDR3 bases are TGTGCCAGCAGTTCCCGAATGTTTCAGGGGAACACTGAAGCTTTCTTT.

V and J are TRBV19 and TRBJ1-5, with TRBD1 as a possible D gene (6 bases). This CDR3 comprises 13 residues. V gave up 11 bases and J gave up 7 bases, with 18 bases separating them. Germline values: CDR1 LNHDA, CDR2 SQIVND (reference sequence). CDR3 loop: CACHFGGGQPQHF. The CDR3 DNA reads as TGTGCCTGCCACTTCGGGGGCGGCCAGCCCCAGCATTTT.

The V and J genes are TRBV19 and TRBJ2-7; 7 bases line up with TRBD1. Trimming at V came to 2 bases and at J to 1 base, leaving 5 bases not matched to a gene. Germline CDR1 and CDR2: LNHDA and SQIVND (reference sequence). This CDR3 has 15 residues. CDR3 sequence (DNA): TGTGCCAGTAGTATAAAGAGGGGACAGTCCTACGAGCAGTACTTC. Amino acids: CASSIKRGQSYEQYF.

The chain is built from TRBV2 and TRBJ1-2; TRBD1 agrees at 7 bases. Germline assignment: CDR1 SNHLY and CDR2 FYNNEI. Losses at the gene ends were 8 bases for V and 4 bases for J; bases not matched to a gene: 7. CDR3 length: 13 amino acids. Here the CDR3 reads CASQQDRAYGYTF. CDR3 coding DNA: TGTGCCAGCCAACAAGACAGGGCCTATGGCTACACCTTC.

The DNA for the CDR3 is TGTGCCATCTCCGGACCGACGACAGGGAGTAATTCACCCCTCCACTTT. Protein product: CAISGPTTGSNSPLHF. The chain recombines TRBV6-6 with TRBJ1-6; 7 bases agree with TRBD1. The CDR3 is 16 residues long. Germline assignment: CDR1 MNHNY and CDR2 SVGAGI (reference sequence). J gave up 6 bases and V 10 bases, and 15 bases lay outside the gene matches.

This sequence joins TRBV7-9 and TRBJ2-3; D not certain. The V end lost 5 bases, the J end lost 4 bases, and 7 bases lay between the germline ends. The germline V gene has CDR1 SEHNR and CDR2 FQNEAQ (reference sequence). The CDR3 has 12 amino acids. This CDR3 is CASSQTADTQYF. The CDR3 DNA reads TGTGCCAGCAGCCAGACCGCAGATACGCAGTATTTT.

The chain recombines TRBV5-1 with TRBJ1-2; 8 bases match TRBD1. The germline V gene has CDR1 SGHRS and CDR2 YFSETQ. After removal of 1 base from V and 7 bases from J, the junction contained 0 bases not matched to a gene. This CDR3 has 12 amino acids. The CDR3 reads CASSLQGAGYTF. The CDR3 DNA reads as TGCGCCAGCAGCTTGCAGGGGGCTGGCTACACCTTC.

The count of this clone is one. The rearrangement joins TRBV2 to TRBJ2-5, with 12 bases that match TRBD2. The J segment lost 9 bases and the V segment lost 6 bases, leaving 14 bases of the junction unmatched. The germline V gene encodes CDR1 SNHLY and CDR2 FYNNEI. The CDR3 has 16 amino acids. The CDR3 region has the DNA TGTGCCAGCAGCCGCAGACTAGCGGGGGCCCCTGGGGCCCAGTACTTC. Its translation: CASSRRLAGAPGAQYF.

This chain links TRBV7-2 with TRBJ2-5, with D possibly TRBD1 on 6 matching bases. Germline-derived CDR1 and CDR2 are SGHTA and FQGNSA. The CDR3 is 18 amino acids. V dropped 1 base and J dropped 0 bases, with 18 bases sitting between them. The CDR3 loop reads CASSLEGVEVPYQETQYF. The CDR3 coding sequence is TGTGCCAGCAGCTTAGAGGGGGTGGAGGTCCCGTACCAAGAGACCCAGTACTTC.

The rearrangement uses TRBV5-1 and TRBJ2-7; D uncertain. The CDR3 contains 14 residues. Trimming cost V 4 bases and J 2 bases, with 13 bases left between them. CDR1 SGHRS and CDR2 YFSETQ come from the germline V gene. In nucleotides, the CDR3 is TGCGCCAGCAGCCCCGGCAGTGGCCCCTACGAGCAGTACTTC. It encodes CASSPGSGPYEQYF.

J is TRBJ1-2 and V is TRBV12-3 or TRBV12-4; TRBD1 aligns across 7 bases. V gave up 3 bases and J gave up 2 bases; unmatched junction bases: 0. There are 13 residues in the CDR3. CDR3 in amino acids: CASSLTGNYGYTF. DNA for the CDR3: TGTGCCAGCAGTTTGACAGGGAACTATGGCTACACCTTC.

The chain is built from TRBV6-5 and TRBJ1-2; 7 nucleotides align to TRBD1. Germline CDR1 reads MNHEY; CDR2 reads SVGAGI. The V gene end was trimmed by 2 bases and the J gene end by 3 bases; junction bases not matched to a gene: 9. This CDR3 spans 16 amino acids. The CDR3 loop reads CASSYRGTALYYGYTF. The CDR3 DNA reads TGTGCCAGCAGTTACAGGGGGACAGCTTTATACTATGGCTACACCTTC.

The V call is TRBV5-4, the J call TRBJ1-2; D remains unclear. The CDR3 has 14 amino acids. V was trimmed by 0 bases and J by 5 bases, leaving 11 bases between them. Germline CDR1 is SGHNT and CDR2 is YYREEE (reference sequence). The CDR3 region has the DNA TGTGCCAGCAGCTTGGGTCTTCCGGGGTATGGCTACACCTTC. Protein: CASSLGLPGYGYTF.

The chain couples TRBV27 to TRBJ1-1; the match to TRBD1 covers 7 bases. Germline V gene sequence: CDR1 MNHEY, CDR2 SMNVEV (reference sequence). CDR3 size: 14 residues. The V segment lost 3 bases and the J segment 1 base; nucleotides outside the gene matches: 2. The CDR3 is CASSFGQANTEAFF. As DNA, the CDR3 is TGTGCCAGCAGTTTCGGACAGGCGAACACTGAAGCTTTCTTT.

The rearrangement links TRBV5-6 to TRBJ2-6, with TRBD1 matching over 9 bases. V was pared by 4 bases and J by 7 bases, with 12 bases of the junction left unmatched. The CDR3 length is 17 residues. Germline CDR1 SGHDT, CDR2 YYEEEE. The CDR3 protein is CASSHGQGIILANVLTF. Written as DNA, the CDR3 is TGTGCCAGCAGCCACGGACAGGGGATTATTCTTGCCAACGTCCTGACTTTC.

The chain joins TRBV12-3 or TRBV12-4 to TRBJ2-5; D gene unclear. Deletions cut 6 bases from V and 2 bases from J, with 4 bases between. The CDR3 extends over 11 amino acids. CDR3 amino acids: CASSAQETQYF. CDR3 coding DNA: TGTGCCAGCAGCGCGCAAGAGACCCAGTACTTC.

Remarks on this clone: An end of the junction differs from the germline gene, which may be a read error. The V call is TRBV10-2, the J call TRBJ1-5; 7 bases map to TRBD1. CDR3 length equals 14 residues. Germline CDR1 WSHSY, CDR2 SAAADI. The CDR3 nucleotides read TGCGCCAGCTGTGACAGGGCTAGCAATCAGCCCCAGCATTTT. It codes for CASCDRASNQPQHF.

This chain links TRBV5-1 with TRBJ2-5; D is ambiguous. The CDR3 contains 11 residues. The V end lost 3 bases, the J end lost 3 bases, and 3 bases lay between the germline ends. Germline loops: CDR1 SGHRS, CDR2 YFSETQ. The CDR3 protein is CASSYKETQYF. The CDR3 coding sequence is TGCGCCAGCAGCTATAAAGAGACCCAGTACTTC.

V is TRBV4-1 and J is TRBJ1-4; D not certain. Germline V gene lookup returns CDR1 MGHRA and CDR2 YSYEKL. The V gene lost 4 bases and the J gene lost 5 bases, with 14 bases spanning the gap. CDR3 length: 15 residues. CDR3 loop: CASSRTGPLNEKLFF. CDR3 bases: TGCGCCAGCAGCCGGACCGGGCCCCTAAATGAAAAACTGTTTTTT.

V usage is TRBV3-1 (or the pseudogene TRBV3-2) and J usage is TRBJ1-5; possible D gene TRBD1, 5 bases. V was shortened by 5 bases and J by 6 bases, with 11 bases between the two germline ends. The CDR3 has 13 residues. The V gene's germline CDR1 is LGHDT and CDR2 YNNKEL (reference sequence). This chain's CDR3 is CASSAGLSQPQHF. The CDR3, as DNA: TGTGCCAGCAGCGCGGGACTAAGTCAGCCCCAGCATTTT.

The gene calls are TRBV12-3 or TRBV12-4 and TRBJ2-7; possibly TRBD2 for D (5 bases). There are 13 residues in the CDR3. Trimming removed 7 bases at V and 3 bases at J, with 13 bases between. The CDR3 nucleotides read TGTGCCAGCACTGCCGGACTCCTCTACGAGCAGTACTTC. This gives the protein CASTAGLLYEQYF.

V gene TRBV5-1 combines with J gene TRBJ1-2; TRBD1 matches 7 bases. The CDR3 runs 15 residues. The germline gives CDR1 SGHRS, CDR2 YFSETQ. After removal of 5 bases from V and 5 bases from J, the junction contained 12 bases not matched to a gene. Here the CDR3 DNA reads TGCGCCAGCAGGGTGGAGACAGGGTCGAGTTATGGCTACACCTTC. Translating gives CASRVETGSSYGYTF.

The chain joins TRBV7-6 to TRBJ2-1; 11 positions agree with TRBD2. Germline trimming cut 1 base from V and 8 bases from J; bases unmatched to any gene: 7. Germline V gene lookup returns CDR1 SGHVS and CDR2 FNYEAQ. The CDR3 has 16 amino acids. The CDR3 region is CASSLVSGGAGYEQFF. The CDR3 bases are TGTGCCAGCAGCTTAGTTAGCGGGGGGGCCGGATATGAGCAGTTCTTC. The full variable domain, its missing parts supplied by reference TRBV7-6 and TRBJ2-1, is GAGVSQSPRYKVTKRGQDVALRCDPISGHVSLYWYRQALGQGPEFLTYFNYEAQQDKSGLPNDRFSAERPEGSISTLTIQRTEQRDSAMYRCASSLVSGGAGYEQFFGPGTRLTVL.

As for this clone: A junction end diverges from the germline sequence, so it may reflect a read error. The V gene is TRBV6-2 or TRBV6-3, the J gene TRBJ2-5, with 7 bases lining up with TRBD1. CDR3 length equals 16 residues. The germline gives CDR1 MNHEY, CDR2 SVGEGT. The CDR3, as DNA: TGTGCCAGCAGTCAGGACACAGGGGTAGGACAAGGGACCCAGTACTTC. Translated, it gives CASSQDTGVGQGTQYF.

This chain connects TRBV6-6 to TRBJ2-1; weak D call: TRBD1 (5 bases). V lost 2 bases and J 10 bases, leaving 6 bases between the germline ends. The CDR3 totals 11 residues. CDR1 MNHNY and CDR2 SVGAGI come from the germline V gene (reference sequence). CDR3 residues: CASSYGAEQFF. The CDR3 DNA is TGTGCCAGCAGTTACGGGGCAGAGCAGTTCTTC.

V usage is TRBV6-5 and J usage is TRBJ2-2; D gene uncertain. The V end lost 0 bases, the J end lost 3 bases, and 5 bases lay between the germline ends. Germline CDR1 reads MNHEY; CDR2 reads SVGAGI. The CDR3 sequence is 14 residues long. This CDR3 reads CASSYSWDTGELFF. The CDR3 coding sequence is TGTGCCAGCAGTTACTCATGGGACACCGGGGAGCTGTTTTTT.

This clone has a single count. CDR3 region: CASSVTEMNTEAFF. CDR3 bases: TGTGCCAGCAGCGTGACAGAGATGAACACTGAAGCTTTCTTT. V is TRBV9 and J is TRBJ1-1; TRBD1 is a possible D gene (5 bases). In germline, CDR1 is SGDLS, CDR2 YYNGEE. V shed 2 bases and J shed 0 bases, with 8 bases lying between them. This CDR3 is built from 14 residues.

The chain couples TRBV27 to TRBJ1-5; D not certain. V was clipped by 3 bases and J by 6 bases, with 9 bases between them. The CDR3 is 13 residues long. From germline, CDR1 is MNHEY and CDR2 SMNVEV (reference sequence). The CDR3 protein is CASSFEVSQPQHF. Written as DNA, the CDR3 is TGTGCCAGCAGTTTCGAGGTTAGTCAGCCCCAGCATTTT.

This chain links TRBV5-6 with TRBJ1-6; 9 nucleotides line up with TRBD1. This CDR3 is 15 amino acids long. Germline values: CDR1 SGHDT, CDR2 YYEEEE. V was pared by 1 base and J by 11 bases, with 7 bases of the junction left unmatched. DNA of the CDR3: TGTGCCAGCAGCTTGCCCGGGACAGGGACGACACCCCTCCACTTT. Translated, it gives CASSLPGTGTTPLHF.

This chain connects TRBV3-1 (or the pseudogene TRBV3-2) to TRBJ2-3, with D perhaps being TRBD1 or TRBD2 (5 bases each). The germline V gene has CDR1 LGHDT and CDR2 YNNKEL (reference sequence). Trimming pared 1 base from V and 7 bases from J, leaving 21 bases between. CDR3 length: 17 amino acids. The CDR3 nucleotides are TGTGCCAGCAGCCAAGGGGTACCTCTTGGGACCGACTATACGCAGTATTTT. The encoded protein is CASSQGVPLGTDYTQYF.